This T cell receptor (beta chain) appears in the sequencing data of a study of blood T cell repertoires in COVID-19. Turning to the study itself: Acute-phase and convalescent COVID-19 samples originated in the United States, Italy and Spain.

The repertoire was sequenced with immunoSEQ multiplex PCR; TCRdb's copy has only in-frame clones and lacks some. The sample records roughly 500,000 clones, around nine tenths being singletons. Trimming left V 2 bases short and J 7 bases short, with 18 bases between. The germline V gene has CDR1 SGHRS and CDR2 YFSETQ. The CDR3 loop spans 15 amino acids. V usage is TRBV5-1 and J usage is TRBJ1-2; D might be TRBD1 (5 bases). Material for sequencing was PBMCs or T cells enriched from blood (not recorded which). The origin of this receptor is a woman between 35 and 50 years old who had recovered from COVID-19. The CDR3 reads CASSLDGGRGFGYTF. DNA of the CDR3: TGCGCCAGCAGCTTAGATGGGGGGAGAGGGTTTGGCTACACCTTC.